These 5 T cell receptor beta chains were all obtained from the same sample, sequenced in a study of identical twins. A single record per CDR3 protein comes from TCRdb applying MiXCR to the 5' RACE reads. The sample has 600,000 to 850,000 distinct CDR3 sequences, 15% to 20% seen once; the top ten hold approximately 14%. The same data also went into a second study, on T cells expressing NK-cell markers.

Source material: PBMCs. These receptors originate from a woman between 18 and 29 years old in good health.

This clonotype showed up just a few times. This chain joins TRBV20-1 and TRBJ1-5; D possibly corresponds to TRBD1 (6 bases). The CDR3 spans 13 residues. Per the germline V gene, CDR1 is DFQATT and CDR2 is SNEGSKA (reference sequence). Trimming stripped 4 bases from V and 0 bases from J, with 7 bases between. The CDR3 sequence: CSAKGDSNQPQHF. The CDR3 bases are TGCAGTGCTAAGGGGGATAGCAATCAGCCCCAGCATTTT.

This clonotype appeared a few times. CDR3 sequence reads: CSAGIAGGSYEQYF. DNA of the CDR3: TGCAGTGCCGGTATAGCGGGAGGGTCTTACGAGCAGTACTTC. The rearrangement links TRBV20-1 to TRBJ2-7; TRBD2 aligns across 11 bases. The CDR3 is 14 amino acids. Germline trimming cut 6 bases from V and 4 bases from J; bases unmatched to any gene: 8. Germline V gene data show CDR1 as DFQATT and CDR2 as SNEGSKA (reference sequence).

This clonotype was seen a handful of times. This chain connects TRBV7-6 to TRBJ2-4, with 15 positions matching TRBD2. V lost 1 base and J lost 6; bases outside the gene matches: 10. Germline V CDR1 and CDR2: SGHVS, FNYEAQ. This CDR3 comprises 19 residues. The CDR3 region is CASSLEAGLAGGGGNIQYF. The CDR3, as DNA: TGTGCCAGCAGCTTAGAGGCTGGACTAGCGGGAGGGGGGGGAAACATTCAGTACTTC.

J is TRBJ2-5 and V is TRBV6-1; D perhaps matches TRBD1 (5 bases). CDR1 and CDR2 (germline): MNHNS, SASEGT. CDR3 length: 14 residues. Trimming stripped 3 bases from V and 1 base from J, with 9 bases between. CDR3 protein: CASSEATVQETQYF. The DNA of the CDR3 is TGTGCCAGCAGTGAGGCGACAGTCCAAGAGACCCAGTACTTC.

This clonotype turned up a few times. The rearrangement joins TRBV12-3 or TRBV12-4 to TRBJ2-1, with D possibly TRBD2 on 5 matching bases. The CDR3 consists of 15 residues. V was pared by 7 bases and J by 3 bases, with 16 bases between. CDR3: CASTTFERSYNEQFF. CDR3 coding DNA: TGTGCCAGCACCACCTTCGAGCGGAGCTACAATGAGCAGTTCTTC.